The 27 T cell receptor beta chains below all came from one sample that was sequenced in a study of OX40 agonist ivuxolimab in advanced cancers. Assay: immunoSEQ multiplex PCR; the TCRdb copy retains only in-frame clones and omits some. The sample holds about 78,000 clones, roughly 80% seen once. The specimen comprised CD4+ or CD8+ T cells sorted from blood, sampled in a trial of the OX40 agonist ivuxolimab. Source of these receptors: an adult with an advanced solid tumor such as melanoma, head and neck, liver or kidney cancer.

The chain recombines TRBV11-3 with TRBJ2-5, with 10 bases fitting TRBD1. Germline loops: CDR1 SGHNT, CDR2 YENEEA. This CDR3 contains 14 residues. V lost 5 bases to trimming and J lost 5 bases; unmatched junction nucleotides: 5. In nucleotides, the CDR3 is TGTGCCAGCAGCCGACAGGGGGCGGGGGAGACCCAGTACTTC. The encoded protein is CASSRQGAGETQYF. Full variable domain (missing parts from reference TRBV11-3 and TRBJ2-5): EAGVVQSPRYKIIEKKQPVAFWCNPISGHNTLYWYLQNLGQGPELLIRYENEEAVDDSQLPKDRFSAERLKGVDSTLKIQPAELGDSAVYLCASSRQGAGETQYFGPGTRLLVL.

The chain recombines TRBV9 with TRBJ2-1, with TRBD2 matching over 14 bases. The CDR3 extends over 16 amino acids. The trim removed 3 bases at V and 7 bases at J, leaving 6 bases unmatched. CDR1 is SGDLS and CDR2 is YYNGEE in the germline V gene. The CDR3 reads CASSARLAGGQNEQFF. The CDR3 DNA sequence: TGTGCCAGCAGCGCCCGACTAGCGGGAGGGCAAAATGAGCAGTTCTTC.

CDR3 loop: CASSVAAGPTQTQYF. The CDR3 DNA reads TGTGCCAGCAGCGTAGCCGCGGGCCCCACCCAGACCCAGTACTTC. This chain links TRBV9 with TRBJ2-5, with a weak D call TRBD2 (5 bases). Germline V gene lookup returns CDR1 SGDLS and CDR2 YYNGEE. The ends were cut back, 0 bases at V and 6 bases at J, with 15 bases in the middle. The CDR3 contains 15 residues.

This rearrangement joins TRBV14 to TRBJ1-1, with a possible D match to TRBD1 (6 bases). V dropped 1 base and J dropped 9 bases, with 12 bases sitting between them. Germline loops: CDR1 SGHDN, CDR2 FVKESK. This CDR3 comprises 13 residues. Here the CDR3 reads CASSQARGDKAFF. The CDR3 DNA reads TGTGCCAGCAGCCAAGCCAGGGGAGATAAAGCTTTCTTT.

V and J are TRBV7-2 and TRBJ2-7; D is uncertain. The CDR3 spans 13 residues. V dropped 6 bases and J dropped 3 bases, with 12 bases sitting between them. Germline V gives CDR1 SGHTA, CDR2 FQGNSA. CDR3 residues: CASRFNSGYEQYF. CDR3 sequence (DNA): TGTGCCAGCAGATTCAATTCAGGCTACGAGCAGTACTTC.

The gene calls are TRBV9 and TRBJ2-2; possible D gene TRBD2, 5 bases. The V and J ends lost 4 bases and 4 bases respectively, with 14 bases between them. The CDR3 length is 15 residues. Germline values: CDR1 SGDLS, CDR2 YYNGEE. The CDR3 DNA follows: TGTGCCAGCAGCATTAGCGAGGGAAGCACCGGGGAGCTGTTTTTT. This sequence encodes CASSISEGSTGELFF.

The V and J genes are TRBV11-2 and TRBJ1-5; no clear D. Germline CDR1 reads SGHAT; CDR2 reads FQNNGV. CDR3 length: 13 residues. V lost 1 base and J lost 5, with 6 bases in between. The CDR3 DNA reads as TGTGCCAGCAGCTTAGCTCTCGATCAGCCCCAGCATTTT. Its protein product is CASSLALDQPQHF.

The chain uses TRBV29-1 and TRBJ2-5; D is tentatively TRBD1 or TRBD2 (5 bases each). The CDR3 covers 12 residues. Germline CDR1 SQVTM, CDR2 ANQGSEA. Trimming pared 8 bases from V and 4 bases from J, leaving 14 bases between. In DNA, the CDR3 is TGCAGCTCTGGGGCGGGTTCAGAGACCCAGTACTTC. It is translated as CSSGAGSETQYF. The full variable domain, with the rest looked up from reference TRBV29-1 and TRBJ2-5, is SAVISQKPSRDICQRGTSLTIQCQVDSQVTMMFWYRQQPGQSLTLIATANQGSEATYESGFVIDKFPISRPNLTFSTLTVSNMSPEDSSIYLCSSGAGSETQYFGPGTRLLVL.

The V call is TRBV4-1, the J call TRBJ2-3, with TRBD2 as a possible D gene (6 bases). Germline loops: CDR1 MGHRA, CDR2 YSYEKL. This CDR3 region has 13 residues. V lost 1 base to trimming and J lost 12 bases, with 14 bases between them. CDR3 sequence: CASSQAVSGLQYF. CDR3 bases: TGCGCCAGCAGCCAAGCGGTATCGGGACTCCAGTATTTT.

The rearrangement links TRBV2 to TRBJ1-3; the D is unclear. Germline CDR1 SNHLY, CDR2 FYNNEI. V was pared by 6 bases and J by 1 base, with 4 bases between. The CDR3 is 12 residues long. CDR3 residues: CASRVSGNTIYF. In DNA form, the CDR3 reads TGTGCCAGCAGGGTTTCTGGAAACACCATATATTTT.

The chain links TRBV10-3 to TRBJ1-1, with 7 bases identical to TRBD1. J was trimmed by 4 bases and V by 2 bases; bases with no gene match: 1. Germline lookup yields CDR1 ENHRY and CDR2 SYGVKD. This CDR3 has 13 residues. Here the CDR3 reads CAISERGPTEAFF. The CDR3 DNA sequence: TGTGCCATCAGTGAGAGGGGGCCCACTGAAGCTTTCTTT.

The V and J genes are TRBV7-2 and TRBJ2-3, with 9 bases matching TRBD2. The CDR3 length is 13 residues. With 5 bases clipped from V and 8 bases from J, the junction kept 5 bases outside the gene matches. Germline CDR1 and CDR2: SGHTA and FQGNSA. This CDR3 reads CASSLETSGTQYF. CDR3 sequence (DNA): TGTGCCAGCAGCCTAGAGACTAGCGGTACGCAGTATTTT.

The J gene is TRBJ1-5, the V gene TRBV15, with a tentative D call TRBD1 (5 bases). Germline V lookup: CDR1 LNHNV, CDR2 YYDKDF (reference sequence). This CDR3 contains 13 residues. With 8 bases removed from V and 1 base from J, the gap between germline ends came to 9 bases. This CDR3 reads CATAGESNQPQHF. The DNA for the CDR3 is TGTGCCACCGCGGGGGAGAGCAATCAGCCCCAGCATTTT.

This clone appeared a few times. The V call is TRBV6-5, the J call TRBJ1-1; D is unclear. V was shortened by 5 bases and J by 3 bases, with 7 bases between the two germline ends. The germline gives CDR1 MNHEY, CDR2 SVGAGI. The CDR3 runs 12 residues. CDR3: CASSRGYTEAFF. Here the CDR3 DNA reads TGTGCCAGCAGTCGAGGTTACACTGAAGCTTTCTTT.

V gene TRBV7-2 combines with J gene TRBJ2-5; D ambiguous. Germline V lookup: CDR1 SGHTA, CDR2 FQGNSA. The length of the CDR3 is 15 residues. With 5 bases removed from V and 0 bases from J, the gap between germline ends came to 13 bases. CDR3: CASSIGETYQETQYF. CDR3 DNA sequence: TGTGCCAGCAGCATCGGTGAGACCTACCAAGAGACCCAGTACTTC.

The CDR3: CSVGQGSPYGYTF. Written as DNA, the CDR3 is TGCAGCGTTGGACAGGGGAGCCCCTATGGCTACACCTTC. The J gene is TRBJ1-2, the V gene TRBV29-1, with 8 bases identical to TRBD1. Germline V lookup: CDR1 SQVTM, CDR2 ANQGSEA. This CDR3 has 13 amino acids. V shed 4 bases, J shed 4 bases, and the junction held 5 bases outside the gene matches.

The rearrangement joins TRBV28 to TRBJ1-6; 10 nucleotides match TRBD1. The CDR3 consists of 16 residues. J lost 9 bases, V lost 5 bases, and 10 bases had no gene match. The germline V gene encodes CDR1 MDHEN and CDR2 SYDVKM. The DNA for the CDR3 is TGTGCCAGCAGTGGACGACAGGGGGCAGGAGGTTCACCCCTCCACTTT. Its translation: CASSGRQGAGGSPLHF.

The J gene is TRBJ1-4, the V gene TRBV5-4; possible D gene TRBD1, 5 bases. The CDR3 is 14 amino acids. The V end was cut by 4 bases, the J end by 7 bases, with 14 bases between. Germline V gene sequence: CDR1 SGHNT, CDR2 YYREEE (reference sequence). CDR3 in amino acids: CASSVTGASEKLFF. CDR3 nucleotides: TGTGCCAGCAGCGTCACTGGGGCTAGTGAAAAACTGTTTTTT.

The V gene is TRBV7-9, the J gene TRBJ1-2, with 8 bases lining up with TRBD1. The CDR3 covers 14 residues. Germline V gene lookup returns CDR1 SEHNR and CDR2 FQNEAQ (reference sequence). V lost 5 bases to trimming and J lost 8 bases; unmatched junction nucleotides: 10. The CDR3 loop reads CASSHQDREDGYTF. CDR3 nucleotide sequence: TGTGCCAGCAGCCATCAGGACAGGGAGGACGGCTACACCTTC.

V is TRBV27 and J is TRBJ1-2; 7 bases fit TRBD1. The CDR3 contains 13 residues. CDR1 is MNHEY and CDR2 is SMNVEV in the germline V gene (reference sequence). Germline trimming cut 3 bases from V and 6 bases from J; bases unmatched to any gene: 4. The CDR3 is CASSFERGHGYTF. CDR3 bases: TGTGCCAGCAGTTTTGAAAGGGGGCATGGCTACACCTTC.

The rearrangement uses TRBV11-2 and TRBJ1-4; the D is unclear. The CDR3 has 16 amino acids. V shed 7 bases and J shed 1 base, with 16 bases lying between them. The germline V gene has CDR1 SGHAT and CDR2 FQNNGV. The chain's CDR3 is CASTSQAGQTNEKLFF. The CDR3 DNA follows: TGTGCCAGCACCTCCCAGGCTGGGCAAACTAATGAAAAACTGTTTTTT.

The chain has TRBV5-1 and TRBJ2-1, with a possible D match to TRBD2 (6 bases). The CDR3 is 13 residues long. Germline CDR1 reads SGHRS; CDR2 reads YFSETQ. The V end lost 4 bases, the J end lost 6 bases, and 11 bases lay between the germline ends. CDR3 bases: TGCGCCAGCAGCGCTGGGACTTTCAATGAGCAGTTCTTC. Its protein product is CASSAGTFNEQFF.

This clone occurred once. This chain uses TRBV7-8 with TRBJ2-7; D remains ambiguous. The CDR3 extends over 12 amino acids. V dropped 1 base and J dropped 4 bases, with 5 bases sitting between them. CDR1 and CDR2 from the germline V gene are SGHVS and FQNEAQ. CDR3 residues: CASSLVPYEQYV. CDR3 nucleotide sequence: TGTGCCAGCAGCTTAGTTCCATACGAGCAGTACGTC.

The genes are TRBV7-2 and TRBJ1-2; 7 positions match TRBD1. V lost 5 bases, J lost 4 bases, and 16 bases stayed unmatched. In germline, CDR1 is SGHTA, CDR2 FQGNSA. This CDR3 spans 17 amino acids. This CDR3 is CASSPDREGRGPYGYTF. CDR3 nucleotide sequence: TGTGCCAGCAGCCCCGACAGGGAGGGGCGCGGTCCCTATGGCTACACCTTC.

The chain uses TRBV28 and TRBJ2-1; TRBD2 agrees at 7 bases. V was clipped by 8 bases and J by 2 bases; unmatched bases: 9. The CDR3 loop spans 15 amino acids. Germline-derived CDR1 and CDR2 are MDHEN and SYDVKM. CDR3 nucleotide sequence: TGTGCCAGCGCTCTAAGGAGCGGGACCTACAATGAGCAGTTCTTC. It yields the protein CASALRSGTYNEQFF.

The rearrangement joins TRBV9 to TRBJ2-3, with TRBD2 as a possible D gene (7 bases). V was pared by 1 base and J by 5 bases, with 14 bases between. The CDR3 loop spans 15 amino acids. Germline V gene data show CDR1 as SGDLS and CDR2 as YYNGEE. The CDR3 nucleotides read TGTGCCAGCAGCGTACTGGGGGGGGCTGGAGATACGCAGTATTTT. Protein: CASSVLGGAGDTQYF.

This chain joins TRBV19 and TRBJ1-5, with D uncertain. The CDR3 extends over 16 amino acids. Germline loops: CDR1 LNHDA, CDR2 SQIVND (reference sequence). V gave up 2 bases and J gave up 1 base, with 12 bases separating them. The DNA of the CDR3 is TGTGCCAGTAGTATATTCGGAACACAAAGCAATCAGCCCCAGCATTTT. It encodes CASSIFGTQSNQPQHF.